This paragraph covers one T cell receptor (beta chain) sequence. This record belongs to a study of shared clonotypes between healthy human individuals. The V and J ends lost 0 bases and 8 bases, in that order; junction bases with no gene match: 5. The CDR3 has 15 residues. The germline V gene has CDR1 SGHTA and CDR2 FQGNSA. The table came from immunoSEQ multiplex PCR; TCRdb's copy has only in-frame clones and leaves some out. The repertoire consists of about 480,000 clones, with almost 80% occurring once and the leading ten covering approximately 12%. Nashville, Tennessee was home to all donors, who were Caucasian adults.

This chain joins TRBV7-2 and TRBJ2-1, with 9 nucleotides matching TRBD2. The source material was PBMCs. The receptor comes from a middle-aged woman in good health. Some clones in this sample may be carry-over from other donors' samples. CDR3 residues: CASSLASGGQHEQFF. In nucleotides, the CDR3 is TGTGCCAGCAGCTTAGCAAGCGGGGGGCAGCATGAGCAGTTCTTC. The complete variable domain, with remaining parts taken from reference TRBV7-2 and TRBJ2-1, reads GAGVSQSPSNKVTEKGKDVELRCDPISGHTALYWYRQSLGQGLEFLIYFQGNSAPDKSGLPSDRFSAERTGGSVSTLTIQRTQQEDSAVYLCASSLASGGQHEQFFGPGTRLTVL.